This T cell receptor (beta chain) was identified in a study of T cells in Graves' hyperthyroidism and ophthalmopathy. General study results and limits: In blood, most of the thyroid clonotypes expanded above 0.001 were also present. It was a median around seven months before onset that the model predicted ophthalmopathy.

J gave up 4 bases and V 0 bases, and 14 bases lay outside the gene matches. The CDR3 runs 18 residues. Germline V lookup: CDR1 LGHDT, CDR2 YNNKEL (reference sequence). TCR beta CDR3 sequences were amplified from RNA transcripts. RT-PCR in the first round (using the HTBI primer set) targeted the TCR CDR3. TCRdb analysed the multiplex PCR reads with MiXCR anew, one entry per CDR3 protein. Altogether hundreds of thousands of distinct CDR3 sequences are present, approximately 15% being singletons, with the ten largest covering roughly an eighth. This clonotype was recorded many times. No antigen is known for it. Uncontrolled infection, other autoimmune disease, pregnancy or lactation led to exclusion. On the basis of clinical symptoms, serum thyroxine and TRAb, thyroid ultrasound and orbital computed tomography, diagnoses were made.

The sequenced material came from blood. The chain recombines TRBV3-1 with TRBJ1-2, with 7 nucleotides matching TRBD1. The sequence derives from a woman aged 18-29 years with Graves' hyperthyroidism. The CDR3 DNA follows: TGTGCCAGCAGCCAAGAGCCCTCCCCCCGTTGGACAGGCTATGGCTACACCTTC. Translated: CASSQEPSPRWTGYGYTF.